The T cell receptor (beta chain) described here comes from a study of long-term antiretroviral therapy in people with HIV. As to this clone: Its specificity is not known.

The V gene's germline CDR1 is LNHDA and CDR2 SQIVND (reference sequence). The CDR3 sequence is 14 residues long. Trimming removed 3 bases from V and 1 base from J, with 7 bases in between. General study points: Diversity measured after ART increased yet remained under transplant donor controls.

With survey level as its setting, the immunoSEQ assay was v3.0. Sequencing was performed with immunoSEQ multiplex PCR; in TCRdb, only in-frame clones are kept and a portion is missing. Seen here are fewer than 20,000 clones, 79% observed once, and the top ten hold approximately 8%. The chain is built from TRBV19 and TRBJ1-5; D remains unclear. The sequencing here drew on unsorted PBMCs, taken at the start of antiretroviral therapy. The clonotype comes from a man aged 25 to 40 with HIV. The CDR3 loop reads CASSMVTSNQPQHF. The CDR3 bases are TGTGCCAGTAGTATGGTTACCAGCAATCAGCCCCAGCATTTT.